Given below is one T cell receptor (beta chain) in context. The antigen remains undetermined. The CDR3 has 15 amino acids. Trimming took 2 bases from V and 0 from J, leaving 6 bases between them. CDR1 SGHRS and CDR2 YFSETQ come from the germline V gene. Across several immunoSEQ plates, the genomic DNA of each subset was split evenly. The method was immunoSEQ multiplex PCR; TCRdb's version includes in-frame clones alone and lacks a portion of them. The sample yields some 1,100,000 clones, approximately 80% seen once. This sample was included in a study of shared clonotypes between healthy human individuals. Study-wide findings and caveats: Clonotypes shared by all four sorted-subset donors had higher generation probabilities than non-shared clonotypes.

Donors were healthy HIV-negative adults without recent acute infections or vaccinations. Among the donors, all were Caucasian adults who lived in Nashville, Tennessee. The V and J genes are TRBV5-1 and TRBJ2-6; D gene unclear. The source of this sequence is a man aged 18-30 years in good health. Some clones in this sample may be carry-over from other donors' samples. The sequenced sample consisted of memory CD4+ T cells from PBMCs. Documented subset: CD45RA-negative fraction. Here the CDR3 reads CASSLLVSGANVLTF. As DNA, the CDR3 is TGCGCCAGCAGCTTACTGGTCTCTGGGGCCAACGTCCTGACTTTC. Combining the CDR3 with reference TRBV5-1 and TRBJ2-6 gives the whole variable domain KAGVTQTPRYLIKTRGQQVTLSCSPISGHRSVSWYQQTPGQGLQFLFEYFSETQRNKGNFPGRFSGRQFSNSRSEMNVSTLELGDSALYLCASSLLVSGANVLTFGAGSRLTVL.